A selection of T cell receptor beta chains follows, all from one sample in a study of blood T cell repertoires in COVID-19. Measured with immunoSEQ multiplex PCR; TCRdb has only the in-frame clones, and not every one. In the table there are 35,000 to 45,000 clones, roughly 93% of which are singletons. The source material was peripheral blood. These receptors all come from a man in his fifties with active COVID-19. The CDR3 runs from the conserved cysteine through the conserved F or W. The D gene is left open where the match is weak. Some rows mark clone size as missing; the rest say once, few, many or name a class of expanded clone.

abundance,v_gene,d_gene,len,j_gene,CDR3aa,CDR3nt
.,TRBV11-1,TRBD1,16,TRBJ2-3,CASSLRRRGNTDTQYF,TGTGCCAGCAGCTTAAGACGCAGGGGGAACACAGATACGCAGTATTTT
once,TRBV28,TRBD2,16,TRBJ2-5,CASRDGTSGITETQYF,TGTGCCAGCAGAGACGGGACTAGCGGGATTACGGAGACCCAGTACTTC
.,TRBV3-1/TRBV3-2,TRBD2,14,TRBJ2-4,CASSQGREGDIQYF,TGTGCCAGCAGCCAAGGGCGGGAGGGGGACATTCAGTACTTC
.,TRBV2,TRBD2,17,TRBJ2-7,CASSDRRRLAGGYEQYF,TGTGCCAGCAGTGACCGACGTCGACTAGCGGGAGGGTACGAGCAGTACTTC
once,TRBV11-2,TRBD1,15,TRBJ2-2,CASRWDRVGGGELFF,TGTGCCAGCAGATGGGACAGGGTCGGTGGCGGGGAGCTGTTTTTT
.,TRBV3-1/TRBV3-2,TRBD2,14,TRBJ2-1,CASRLTSGRNEQFF,TGTGCCAGCCGGTTGACTAGCGGGAGGAATGAGCAGTTCTTC
.,TRBV4-1,.,11,TRBJ2-1,CASSRGNEQFF,TGCGCCAGCAGCCGCGGCAATGAGCAGTTCTTC
once,TRBV19,.,17,TRBJ1-5,CASRGPGGAYSNQPQHF,TGTGCCAGTAGGGGCCCCGGGGGGGCTTATAGCAATCAGCCCCAGCATTTT
.,TRBV5-4,.,14,TRBJ2-3,CASSGGLGTDTQYF,TGTGCCAGCAGCGGGGGACTGGGCACAGATACGCAGTATTTT
.,TRBV5-1,.,16,TRBJ1-1,CASSRGDYGLNTEAFF,TGCGCCAGCAGCCGAGGCGACTACGGACTGAACACTGAAGCTTTCTTT
.,TRBV27,TRBD2,15,TRBJ2-1,CASSPGTSGSGEQFF,TGTGCCAGCAGCCCCGGGACTAGCGGGAGCGGTGAGCAGTTCTTC
.,TRBV5-5,TRBD1,15,TRBJ2-7,CASSPQPGQLYEQYF,TGTGCCAGCAGTCCTCAACCGGGACAGCTCTACGAGCAGTACTTC
.,TRBV5-4,TRBD2,15,TRBJ2-3,CASSLSSGRPDTQYF,TGTGCCAGCAGCTTGTCTAGCGGGAGGCCAGATACGCAGTATTTT
.,TRBV19,TRBD1,17,TRBJ2-6,CASSLGQGGPGANVLTF,TGTGCCAGTAGTCTCGGACAGGGGGGCCCTGGGGCCAACGTCCTGACTTTC
once,TRBV2,.,11,TRBJ2-1,CASQELGEQFF,TGTGCCAGCCAAGAACTCGGTGAGCAGTTCTTC
once,TRBV19,TRBD1,15,TRBJ2-7,CASSRAGTGTHEQYF,TGTGCCAGTAGCAGAGCCGGGACAGGGACCCACGAGCAGTACTTC
.,TRBV18,TRBD2,15,TRBJ2-1,CASSPIRLAENEQFF,TGTGCCAGCTCACCTATTAGACTAGCGGAAAATGAGCAGTTCTTC
.,TRBV28,TRBD1,13,TRBJ1-1,CASSFHDRGQAFF,TGTGCCAGCAGTTTCCACGACAGGGGGCAAGCTTTCTTT
.,TRBV2,.,15,TRBJ2-3,CASRLRDKSLDTQYF,TGTGCCAGCAGACTCCGGGACAAATCACTAGATACGCAGTATTTT
.,TRBV5-1,TRBD1,17,TRBJ1-2,CASSLAGTGGSKEGYTF,TGCGCCAGCAGCTTGGCTGGGACAGGGGGCAGTAAGGAGGGCTACACCTTC
.,TRBV18,TRBD1,14,TRBJ2-2,CASSLGQDTGELFF,TGTGCCAGCTCACTAGGACAGGACACCGGGGAGCTGTTTTTT
.,TRBV2,.,16,TRBJ2-3,CASSGRGDPRTDTQYF,TGTGCCAGCAGCGGCAGGGGGGACCCCCGCACAGATACGCAGTATTTT
.,TRBV28,.,15,TRBJ2-3,CASTPQITITDTQYF,TGTGCCAGCACCCCACAAATCACCATCACAGATACGCAGTATTTT
.,TRBV7-8,.,16,TRBJ2-3,CASSLVSGAGTDTQYF,TGTGCCAGCAGCTTAGTGTCGGGAGCGGGCACAGATACGCAGTATTTT